A selection of T cell receptor beta chains follows, all from one sample in a study of blood T cell repertoires in COVID-19. TCRdb keeps only in-frame clones here, not all; method: immunoSEQ multiplex PCR. The sample includes 120,000 to 150,000 clones, about 85% of them seen just once. Sequencing input: peripheral blood. These receptors originate from a human donor with acute or convalescent COVID-19. The donor label of this sample is uncertain. Each CDR3 is given with its conserved first and last residue. A D gene is named only where the DNA matches it firmly. The size field is filled for only some rows; it gives once, few, many or a size class.

d_call,v_call,j_call,clone_size,cdr3_nt,cdr3_aa
TRBD2,TRBV7-7,TRBJ2-5,once,TGTGCTAGCAGCCCCCGCGGGGGAGAGACCCAGTACTTC,CASSPRGGETQYF
.,TRBV5-1,TRBJ2-3,.,TGCGCCAGCAGCCTGGTCTTGCCGGTCACAGATACGCAGTATTTT,CASSLVLPVTDTQYF
TRBD1,TRBV24-1,TRBJ2-1,.,TGTGCCACCAGTGGCGCGACAGGGAACAATGAGCAGTTCTTC,CATSGATGNNEQFF
.,TRBV19,TRBJ1-2,.,TGTGCCAGTAGTCTCGGGATAGTCTATGGCTACACCTTC,CASSLGIVYGYTF
TRBD2,TRBV7-6,TRBJ2-1,.,TGTGCCAGCAGCTCCAGAGGGCGGGAGGGCCGGAATGAGCAGTTCTTC,CASSSRGREGRNEQFF
.,TRBV6-5,TRBJ1-5,once,TGTGCCGCCGGCGGGCCCAAGAATCAGCCCCAGCATTTT,CAAGGPKNQPQHF
.,TRBV6-1,TRBJ2-1,.,TGTGCCAGCAGTGAGACTAGTCGAGAGCAGTTCTTC,CASSETSREQFF
.,TRBV6-5,TRBJ1-5,.,TGTGCCAGCAGGGGGCATCATTCGGGTAATCAGCCCCAGCATTTT,CASRGHHSGNQPQHF
.,TRBV29-1,TRBJ1-1,.,TGCAGCGTTGAATGGCAGGGTATTGGAGCTTTCTTT,CSVEWQGIGAFF
.,TRBV7-2,TRBJ1-5,.,TGTGCCAGCAGCTTAATACAGGGCTATCAGCCCCAGCATTTT,CASSLIQGYQPQHF
.,TRBV6-5,TRBJ2-5,.,TGTGCCAGCAGTAGTCCCGCCGGGAACCAAGAGACCCAGTACTTC,CASSSPAGNQETQYF
.,TRBV18,TRBJ2-2,.,TGTGCCAGCTCACCATACGCGGATTTACTTACCGGGGAGCTGTTTTTT,CASSPYADLLTGELFF
.,TRBV7-9,TRBJ1-1,.,TGTGCCAGCAGCTTCGGTTTTGGGGGGGCGGGCACTGAAGCTTTCTTT,CASSFGFGGAGTEAFF
.,TRBV7-8,TRBJ1-2,.,TGTGCCAGCAGCTTAGGGGGCAGCTATGGCTACACCTTC,CASSLGGSYGYTF
TRBD1,TRBV5-4,TRBJ2-1,.,TGTGCCAGCAGCCCGACAGGGGAGGCCTACAATGAGCAGTTCTTC,CASSPTGEAYNEQFF
TRBD1,TRBV9,TRBJ2-7,few,TGTGCCAGCAGCAAAGGACAGGGGGGTATGTCCTACGAGCAGTACTTC,CASSKGQGGMSYEQYF
.,TRBV2,TRBJ1-1,.,TGTGCCAGCAGCGGTCGGGAGGGGAGAAACACTGAAGCTTTCTTT,CASSGREGRNTEAFF
.,TRBV2,TRBJ1-1,.,TGTGCCAGCGGGAGGGACACTGAAGCTTTCTTT,CASGRDTEAFF
.,TRBV12-3/TRBV12-4,TRBJ1-1,.,TGTGCCAGCAGTTTGGGTGGGGCCACTGAAGCTTTCTTT,CASSLGGATEAFF